One sample yielded the 15 T cell receptor beta chains listed below, sequenced in a study of patients and donors after allogeneic stem cell transplantation. TCRdb re-called the RT-PCR reads through MiXCR, storing one row per CDR3 protein. The repertoire holds some 230,000 distinct CDR3 sequences, with approximately 14% as singletons. Sequences were obtained from blood, either unsorted or a sorted T cell fraction (not recorded which). Receptor source: a human donor who was either an allogeneic HSCT recipient or a stem cell or donor lymphocyte infusion donor (not recorded which). It is not recorded whose cells these are; they may come from a transplant donor.

V gene TRBV4-3 combines with J gene TRBJ2-3; the D gene is possibly TRBD1 (5 bases). V was shortened by 8 bases and J by 4 bases, with 13 bases between the two germline ends. The CDR3 spans 13 residues. In germline, CDR1 is LGHNA, CDR2 YSLEER. The CDR3 region is CASSKGKADTQYF. The CDR3 nucleotides are TGCGCCAGCTCTAAGGGGAAAGCAGATACGCAGTATTTT.

The table lists this clonotype with many counts. The chain combines TRBV19 with TRBJ1-2; a possible D gene is TRBD1 (5 bases). Germline loops: CDR1 LNHDA, CDR2 SQIVND (reference sequence). The CDR3 is 14 residues long. The V and J ends lost 4 bases and 2 bases respectively, with 11 bases between them. As DNA, the CDR3 is TGTGCCAGTAGTAGCCTGGGACGGAACTATGGCTACACCTTC. It yields the protein CASSSLGRNYGYTF.

The sample holds a few counts of this clonotype. The V gene is TRBV7-2, the J gene TRBJ2-1; D may correspond to TRBD1 or TRBD2 (7 bases each). The CDR3 runs 19 residues. Germline V CDR1 and CDR2: SGHTA, FQGNSA. V was cut by 0 bases and J by 5 bases, with 23 bases left in between. The CDR3 loop is CASSLARGGQRDINNEQFF. The CDR3, as DNA: TGTGCCAGCAGCTTAGCGAGGGGGGGACAGCGGGACATTAACAATGAGCAGTTCTTC.

This clonotype was found a few times. This chain connects TRBV7-2 to TRBJ2-3, with D perhaps matching TRBD2 (7 bases). Germline V CDR1 and CDR2: SGHTA, FQGNSA. Between the trimmed V and J ends, which lost 2 bases and 2 bases, there was a span of 11 bases. This CDR3 spans 15 amino acids. CDR3 sequence (DNA): TGTGCCAGCAGCTTACGAGGGGGGGCCACAGATACGCAGTATTTT. The encoded protein is CASSLRGGATDTQYF.

This clonotype has just a few counts. The chain links TRBV23-1 to TRBJ2-3; 8 bases are shared with TRBD1. Being an ORF, TRBV23-1 has a function that is uncertain. The CDR3 extends over 16 amino acids. The V and J ends lost 3 bases and 5 bases, in that order; junction bases with no gene match: 10. The CDR3 DNA is TGCGCCAGCAGTCAGTGTGGCCAGGGGGCATTAGATACGCAGTATTTT. As protein: CASSQCGQGALDTQYF.

The gene calls are TRBV7-2 and TRBJ2-1; 8 nucleotides match TRBD2. The junction had 7 bases not matched to a gene; V was cut back by 1 base and J by 5 bases. The CDR3 contains 16 residues. CDR1 SGHTA and CDR2 FQGNSA come from the germline V gene. The CDR3 DNA sequence: TGTGCCAGCAGCTTAGTTAGACTAGCGTTGGACAATGAGCAGTTCTTC. As protein: CASSLVRLALDNEQFF.

The chain employs TRBV30 and TRBJ2-7, with 10 positions matching TRBD2. The length of the CDR3 is 14 residues. Trimming removed 7 bases from V and 2 bases from J; junction bases left unmatched: 8. Per the germline V gene, CDR1 is GTSNPN and CDR2 is SVGIG (reference sequence). As DNA, the CDR3 is TGTGCCTTGTTTATAGCGGGAGGCCCCTACGAGCAGTACTTC. Translated, it gives CALFIAGGPYEQYF.

This clonotype was found a few times. The chain has TRBV7-9 and TRBJ1-4; 11 nucleotides agree with TRBD1. The ends lost 5 bases at V and 8 bases at J; junction bases unmatched: 7. The CDR3 is 15 amino acids. Germline values: CDR1 SEHNR, CDR2 FQNEAQ (reference sequence). This CDR3 reads CASSRRTGGVEKLFF. In DNA form, the CDR3 reads TGTGCCAGCAGCCGAAGGACAGGGGGCGTGGAAAAACTGTTTTTT.

The chain is built from TRBV28 and TRBJ2-7, with D possibly matching TRBD2 (5 bases). CDR1 and CDR2 from the germline V gene are MDHEN and SYDVKM. The CDR3 extends over 12 amino acids. V dropped 4 bases and J dropped 6 bases, with 10 bases sitting between them. This CDR3 reads CASSSGLSEQYF. The CDR3 region has the DNA TGTGCCAGCAGTTCCGGACTGTCCGAGCAGTACTTC.

This sequence joins TRBV6-1 and TRBJ2-2, with D tentatively TRBD2 (6 bases). Germline lookup yields CDR1 MNHNS and CDR2 SASEGT. Trimming pared 6 bases from V and 3 bases from J, leaving 8 bases between. This CDR3 is built from 13 residues. CDR3 sequence: CASREGYTGELFF. CDR3 coding DNA: TGTGCCAGCAGGGAGGGTTACACCGGGGAGCTGTTTTTT.

This chain uses TRBV12-3 or TRBV12-4 with TRBJ1-6; TRBD1 matches at 7 bases. V lost 5 bases and J lost 9; bases outside the gene matches: 4. The CDR3 sequence is 13 residues long. CDR3 bases: TGTGCCAGCAGTGACAGGGATGGTTCACCCCTCCACTTT. Amino acids: CASSDRDGSPLHF.

This clonotype has more than one count but fewer than ten. V usage is TRBV29-1 and J usage is TRBJ2-2, with D possibly being TRBD1 or TRBD2 (6 bases each). This CDR3 contains 13 residues. V lost 4 bases, J lost 6 bases, and 12 bases lay in between. Per the germline V gene, CDR1 is SQVTM and CDR2 is ANQGSEA. In DNA, the CDR3 is TGCAGCGTTGTTGAGGGGGGTTCCGGGGAGCTGTTTTTT. Its translation is CSVVEGGSGELFF.

This clonotype occurred once. The chain is built from TRBV20-1 and TRBJ1-2, with 7 nucleotides matching TRBD1. The germline gives CDR1 DFQATT, CDR2 SNEGSKA (reference sequence). The CDR3 extends over 15 amino acids. After removal of 5 bases from V and 7 bases from J, the junction contained 16 bases not matched to a gene. CDR3 residues: CSAPGVIRGTGGYTF. In DNA form, the CDR3 reads TGCAGTGCTCCAGGGGTTATCAGGGGGACGGGTGGCTACACCTTC.

The table lists this clonotype with many counts. This chain uses TRBV20-1 with TRBJ2-7, with 7 bases fitting TRBD2. The CDR3 is made up of 12 amino acids. The germline V gene encodes CDR1 DFQATT and CDR2 SNEGSKA (reference sequence). The trim removed 6 bases at V and 6 bases at J, leaving 8 bases unmatched. CDR3 protein: CSAGGGFTEQYF. CDR3 nucleotides: TGCAGTGCCGGGGGAGGGTTTACCGAGCAGTACTTC.

V usage is TRBV3-1 and J usage is TRBJ1-1, with no clear D. This CDR3 has 16 amino acids. The V gene's germline CDR1 is LGHDT and CDR2 YNNKEL (reference sequence). Trimming shortened V by 1 base and J by 1 base, and 13 bases separated the two germline ends. CDR3 region: CASSQVQFRRNTEAFF. CDR3 sequence (DNA): TGTGCCAGCAGCCAAGTGCAATTTCGCAGGAACACTGAAGCTTTCTTT.